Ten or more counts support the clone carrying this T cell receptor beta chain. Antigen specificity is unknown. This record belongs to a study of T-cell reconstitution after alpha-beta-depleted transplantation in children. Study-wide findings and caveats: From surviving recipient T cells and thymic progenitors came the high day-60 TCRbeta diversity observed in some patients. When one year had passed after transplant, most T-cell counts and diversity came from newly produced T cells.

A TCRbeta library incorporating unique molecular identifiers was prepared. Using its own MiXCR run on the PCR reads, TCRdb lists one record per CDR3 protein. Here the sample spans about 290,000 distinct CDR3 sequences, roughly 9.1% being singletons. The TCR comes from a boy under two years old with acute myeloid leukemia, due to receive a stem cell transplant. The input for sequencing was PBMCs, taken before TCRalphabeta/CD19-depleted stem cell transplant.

CDR3 residues: CASSAGGGPYEQYF. The CDR3 nucleotides are TGTGCCAGCAGCGCCGGGGGAGGCCCCTACGAGCAGTACTTC. The chain recombines TRBV3-1 with TRBJ2-7; a weak D match, TRBD2 (6 bases). This CDR3 spans 14 amino acids. Trimming stripped 5 bases from V and 2 bases from J, with 13 bases between. Germline CDR1 LGHDT, CDR2 YNNKEL (reference sequence).